The present T cell receptor (beta chain) was sequenced within a study of T cells in Graves' hyperthyroidism and ophthalmopathy. Amplification of TCR beta CDR3 regions used RNA as the template. A first-round RT-PCR of the TCR CDR3 used the HTBI primer set. TCRdb ran MiXCR on the multiplex PCR reads and lists one entry per CDR3 protein. The sample includes some 600,000 distinct CDR3 sequences, around 45% of them seen just once. It was uncontrolled infection, other autoimmune disease, pregnancy or lactation that excluded patients. This clonotype showed up many times. The CDR3 sequence is 11 residues long. The germline V gene encodes CDR1 SNHLY and CDR2 FYNNEI. Trimming left V 6 bases short and J 13 bases short, with 15 bases between.

The chain uses TRBV2 and TRBJ1-2; a possible D gene is TRBD1 (6 bases). Sample: peripheral blood or thyroid tissue (not recorded which). The sequence was obtained from a woman under 30 with Graves' hyperthyroidism. The CDR3 spells CASRRRGWSTF. DNA for the CDR3: TGTGCCAGCAGGCGCAGGGGTTGGTCCACCTTC.